These 8 T cell receptor beta chains share one sample of origin, sequenced in a study of blood T cell repertoires in COVID-19. TCRdb's copy holds only in-frame clones and misses some; the assay was immunoSEQ multiplex PCR. The table lists around 290,000 clones, more than 75% of them singletons, with approximately 2% in the top ten. Sequences were obtained from PBMCs or T cells enriched from blood (not recorded which). The receptors derive from a woman aged 60-70 years in a cohort exposed to, infected with or recovered from COVID-19 (not recorded which).

V gene TRBV30 combines with J gene TRBJ1-1; TRBD1 matches 7 bases. V was pared by 4 bases and J by 6 bases, with 8 bases of the junction left unmatched. The CDR3 runs to 13 residues. Germline V gene data show CDR1 as GTSNPN and CDR2 as SVGIG (reference sequence). The CDR3 sequence is CAWTRQGLAEAFF. The CDR3, as DNA: TGTGCCTGGACCCGACAGGGTCTCGCTGAAGCTTTCTTT.

The chain recombines TRBV10-3 with TRBJ1-4; 7 nucleotides agree with TRBD1. This CDR3 contains 13 residues. The V segment lost 4 bases and the J segment 8 bases; nucleotides outside the gene matches: 4. Germline V CDR1 and CDR2: ENHRY, SYGVKD. CDR3 loop: CAISARGREKLFF. The CDR3 coding sequence is TGTGCCATCAGTGCCAGGGGGAGGGAAAAACTGTTTTTT.

V gene TRBV28 combines with J gene TRBJ2-5, with 11 nucleotides matching TRBD2. Germline-derived CDR1 and CDR2 are MDHEN and SYDVKM. There are 15 residues in the CDR3. Losses at the gene ends were 4 bases for V and 5 bases for J; bases not matched to a gene: 6. The CDR3 protein is CASSSLAGGVETQYF. CDR3 nucleotide sequence: TGTGCCAGCAGTTCTCTAGCGGGAGGCGTGGAGACCCAGTACTTC.

In its sample, this clone was seen once. This chain connects TRBV29-1 to TRBJ2-3; possible D gene TRBD1, 6 bases. CDR1 and CDR2 from the germline V gene are SQVTM and ANQGSEA. CDR3 length: 13 amino acids. The V gene lost 5 bases and the J gene lost 2 bases, with 11 bases spanning the gap. CDR3 amino acids: CSVPGQSTDTQYF. CDR3 coding DNA: TGCAGCGTTCCTGGACAGTCCACAGATACGCAGTATTTT.

This clone was seen only once. The chain is built from TRBV29-1 and TRBJ2-1; 7 bases fit TRBD2. The J segment lost 2 bases and the V segment lost 0 bases, leaving 7 bases of the junction unmatched. The CDR3 extends over 16 amino acids. CDR1 is SQVTM, CDR2 ANQGSEA, per germline. CDR3 bases: TGCAGCGTTGAAGAGCGGGAGATAAGACCCTACAATGAGCAGTTCTTC. It codes for CSVEEREIRPYNEQFF.

V and J are TRBV2 and TRBJ2-1, with 7 bases that match TRBD2. Unmatched junction bases numbered 8, after V lost 2 bases and J lost 10 bases. Germline values: CDR1 SNHLY, CDR2 FYNNEI. CDR3 length: 14 residues. In DNA, the CDR3 is TGTGCCAGCAGTGAACGGTTAGCGGGCCAAGAGCAGTTCTTC. Translation gives CASSERLAGQEQFF.

This chain uses TRBV11-2 with TRBJ1-1, with D perhaps matching TRBD1 (6 bases). Germline V CDR1 and CDR2: SGHAT, FQNNGV. V was shortened by 5 bases and J by 0 bases, with 16 bases between the two germline ends. The CDR3 loop spans 16 amino acids. The CDR3 DNA reads TGTGCCAGCAGCCGATACAGGGAAGGAATGAACACTGAAGCTTTCTTT. It specifies CASSRYREGMNTEAFF.

The gene calls are TRBV18 and TRBJ1-1; D remains unclear. The CDR3 is 15 amino acids. CDR1 and CDR2 (germline): KGHSH, LQKENI. Trimming removed 6 bases from V and 1 base from J, with 15 bases in between. CDR3 sequence (DNA): TGTGCCAGCTCGTCGGAATTCCGGGGGAACACTGAAGCTTTCTTT. Encoded protein: CASSSEFRGNTEAFF.